Listed here is a single T cell receptor (beta chain). Clones were read by immunoSEQ multiplex PCR, and TCRdb kept only the in-frame ones, dropping some. The sample has fewer than 70,000 clones, over 75% seen once; the top ten hold under 6.5%. This entry belongs to a study of OX40 agonist ivuxolimab in advanced cancers. Study-wide background: The patients got ivuxolimab, which is an agonistic anti-OX40 (CD134) antibody.

V lost 8 bases to trimming and J lost 2 bases; unmatched junction nucleotides: 8. This CDR3 has 16 residues. Germline lookup yields CDR1 MNHNY and CDR2 SVGAGI (reference sequence). The receptor was isolated from an adult with an advanced solid tumor such as melanoma, head and neck, liver or kidney cancer. The chain joins TRBV6-6 to TRBJ2-7; 14 nucleotides align to TRBD2. Sequencing used CD4+ or CD8+ T cells sorted from blood, obtained in a trial of the OX40 agonist ivuxolimab. CDR3 coding DNA: TGTGCCAGCCTCGGGACTAGCGGGGGCCACGCCTACGAGCAGTACTTC. Translated, it gives CASLGTSGGHAYEQYF.